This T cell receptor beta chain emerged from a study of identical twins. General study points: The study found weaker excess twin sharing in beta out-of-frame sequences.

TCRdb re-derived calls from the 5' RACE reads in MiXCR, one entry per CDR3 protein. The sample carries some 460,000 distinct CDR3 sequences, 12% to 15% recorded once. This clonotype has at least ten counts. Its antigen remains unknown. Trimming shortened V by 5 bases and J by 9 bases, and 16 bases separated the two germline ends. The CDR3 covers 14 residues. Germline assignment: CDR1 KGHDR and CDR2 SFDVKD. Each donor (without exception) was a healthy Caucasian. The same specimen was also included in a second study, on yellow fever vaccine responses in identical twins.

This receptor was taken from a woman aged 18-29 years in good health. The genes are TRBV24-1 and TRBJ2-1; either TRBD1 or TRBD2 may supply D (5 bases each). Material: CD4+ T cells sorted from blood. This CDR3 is CATSGGTAVSEQFF. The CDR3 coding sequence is TGTGCCACCAGTGGGGGGACCGCTGTGAGTGAGCAGTTCTTC.